This entry is about one TCR beta chain. TCRdb re-called the 5' RACE reads and gives one entry per CDR3 protein, without DNA. The sample's table shows about 260,000 distinct CDR3 sequences. This CDR3 contains 17 residues. Germline V lookup: CDR1 SGHNT, CDR2 YENEEA. This sample is drawn from a study of T cells expressing NK-cell markers. Study-wide background: The eight sequenced donors comprised seven who were HCMV-seropositive and one who was seronegative.

V is TRBV11-3 and J is TRBJ2-5; TCRdb names TRBD2, which stays unverified in the absence of DNA. The origin of this receptor is a woman aged 18 to 69 in good health. Material for sequencing was blood T cells: a sorted CD56 or NKG2C T cell subset, CD4+ or CD8+ T cells, or bulk PBMC T cells (not recorded which). The CDR3 protein is CASSPGLAGAIQETQYF.